This TCR beta chain was profiled in a study of T cell responses to AZD1222 COVID-19 vaccine. Using immunoSEQ multiplex PCR, the repertoire was profiled, and TCRdb retains in-frame clones only, with some absent. Of approximately 76,000 clones listed, about 91% were seen once; the top ten hold less than 20%. Trimming stripped 6 bases from V and 7 bases from J, with 19 bases between. The CDR3 extends over 15 amino acids. Germline V gene lookup returns CDR1 MNHEY and CDR2 SMNVEV (reference sequence). The sequencing used peripheral blood, collected on day 0 of AZD1222 vaccination. J is TRBJ2-1 and V is TRBV27, with a possible D match to TRBD2 (7 bases). This TCR came from an adult in good health. In DNA form, the CDR3 reads TGTGCCAGCAGCCGGGGGGCTACAGGTTGGAATGAGCAGTTCTTC. Its protein is CASSRGATGWNEQFF.